This T cell receptor beta chain emerged from a study of naive and memory T cell subsets. Study-level findings and limits: Between naive and memory subsets, TCR abundance power law exponents differed. Naive repertoires, especially CD8, held a few larger clonotypes, possibly memory cells re-expressing CD45RA. Naive and memory repertoire findings lacked a ground truth for validation.

Both TRBC1 and TRBC2 were covered by a beta constant-region primer of two equimolar oligonucleotides. The ligated cDNA underwent four PCR rounds using SP2 and nested alpha and beta constant-region primers. TCRdb reprocessed the UMI-ligation and nested PCR reads via MiXCR and lists one record per CDR3 protein. Of about 90,000 distinct CDR3 sequences in the sample, roughly 10% are singletons; the top ten hold just over 0.13%. The CDR3 runs 14 residues. Germline V gene lookup returns CDR1 KGHSH and CDR2 LQKENI. V lost 3 bases, J lost 5 bases, and 11 bases lay in between. CD4+ T cell IFNgamma after overnight CMV lysate exposure gave donor CMV status. The sample holds many counts of this clonotype. The antigen is undetermined.

This clonotype originated in a human donor in good health. Specimen: naive CD4+ T cells from blood. The rearrangement links TRBV18 to TRBJ1-5, with no clear D. The CDR3 DNA is TGTGCCAGCTCACCGTACAAATTCGATCAGCCCCAGCATTTT. Translated, it gives CASSPYKFDQPQHF. The whole variable domain, filled in from reference TRBV18 and TRBJ1-5, reads NAGVMQNPRHLVRRRGQEARLRCSPMKGHSHVYWYRQLPEEGLKFMVYLQKENIIDESGMPKERFSAEFPKEGPSILRIQQVVRGDSAAYFCASSPYKFDQPQHFGDGTRLSIL.